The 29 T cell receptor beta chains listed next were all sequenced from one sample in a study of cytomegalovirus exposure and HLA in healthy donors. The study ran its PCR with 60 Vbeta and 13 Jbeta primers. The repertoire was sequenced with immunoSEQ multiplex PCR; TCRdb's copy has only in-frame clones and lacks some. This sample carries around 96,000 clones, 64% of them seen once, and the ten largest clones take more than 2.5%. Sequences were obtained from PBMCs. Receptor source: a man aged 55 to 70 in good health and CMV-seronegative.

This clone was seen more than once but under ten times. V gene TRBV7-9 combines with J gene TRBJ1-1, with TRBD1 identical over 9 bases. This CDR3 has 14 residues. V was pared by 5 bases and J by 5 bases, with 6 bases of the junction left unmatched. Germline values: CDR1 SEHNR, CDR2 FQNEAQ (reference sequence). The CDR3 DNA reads TGTGCCAGCAGCGCACAGGGGGCAGTTACTGAAGCTTTCTTT. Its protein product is CASSAQGAVTEAFF. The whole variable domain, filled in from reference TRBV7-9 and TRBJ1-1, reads DTGVSQNPRHKITKRGQNVTFRCDPISEHNRLYWYRQTLGQGPEFLTYFQNEAQLEKSRLLSDRFSAERPKGSFSTLEIQRTEQGDSAMYLCASSAQGAVTEAFFGQGTRLTVV.

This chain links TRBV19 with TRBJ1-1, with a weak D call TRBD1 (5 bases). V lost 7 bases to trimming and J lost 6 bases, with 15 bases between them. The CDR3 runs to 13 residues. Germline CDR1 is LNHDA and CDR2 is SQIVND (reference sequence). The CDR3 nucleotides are TGTGCCAGTACCCAGGGCCCAAGGGCTGAAGCTTTCTTT. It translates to CASTQGPRAEAFF. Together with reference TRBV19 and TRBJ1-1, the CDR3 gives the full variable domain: DGGITQSPKYLFRKEGQNVTLSCEQNLNHDAMYWYRQDPGQGLRLIYYSQIVNDFQKGDIAEGYSVSREKKESFPLTVTSAQKNPTAFYLCASTQGPRAEAFFGQGTRLTVV.

The chain's CDR3 is CASSYSSGIYGYTF. In DNA form, the CDR3 reads TGTGCCAGCAGTTACTCGTCAGGGATCTATGGCTACACCTTC. The chain employs TRBV6-5 and TRBJ1-2, with D maybe TRBD1 (5 bases). Germline assignment: CDR1 MNHEY and CDR2 SVGAGI. The V gene lost 0 bases and the J gene lost 4 bases, with 9 bases spanning the gap. The length of the CDR3 is 14 residues.

The CDR3 loop reads CASRPEGGREETQYF. For the CDR3, the DNA is TGCGCCAGCAGGCCTGAGGGCGGGAGGGAAGAGACCCAGTACTTC. The chain combines TRBV5-1 with TRBJ2-5, with TRBD2 matching over 9 bases. This CDR3 has 15 amino acids. Germline CDR1 SGHRS, CDR2 YFSETQ. The ends lost 5 bases at V and 3 bases at J; junction bases unmatched: 8.

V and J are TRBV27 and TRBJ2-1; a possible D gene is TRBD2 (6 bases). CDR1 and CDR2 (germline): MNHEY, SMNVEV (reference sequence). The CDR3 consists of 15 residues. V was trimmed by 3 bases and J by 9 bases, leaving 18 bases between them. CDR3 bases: TGTGCCAGCAGTTTCGGGGGAGAATTGGGGCTTGAGCAGTTCTTC. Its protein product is CASSFGGELGLEQFF.

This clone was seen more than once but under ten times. CDR3 residues: CASRSGRDSTEAFF. DNA of the CDR3: TGCGCCAGCAGAAGCGGGAGGGACAGCACTGAAGCTTTCTTT. The chain combines TRBV10-1 with TRBJ1-1; 7 nucleotides agree with TRBD1. Germline CDR1 reads WNHNN; CDR2 reads SYGVQD (reference sequence). The junction had 8 bases not matched to a gene; V was cut back by 6 bases and J by 4 bases. The CDR3 totals 14 residues.

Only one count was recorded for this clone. The CDR3 reads CASSIGTGESYEQYF. The CDR3 coding sequence is TGTGCCAGCTCGATTGGGACAGGGGAGTCCTACGAGCAGTACTTC. The J gene is TRBJ2-7, the V gene TRBV18, with 10 bases fitting TRBD1. Germline CDR1 and CDR2: KGHSH and LQKENI. The CDR3 has 15 amino acids. V trimming: 6 bases; J trimming: 1 base; junction bases outside the gene matches: 6.

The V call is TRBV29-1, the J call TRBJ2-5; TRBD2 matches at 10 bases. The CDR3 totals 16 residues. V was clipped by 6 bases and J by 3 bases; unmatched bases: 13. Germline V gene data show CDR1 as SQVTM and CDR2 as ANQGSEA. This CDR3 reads CSVKKNSGRMEETQYF. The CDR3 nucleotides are TGCAGCGTAAAAAAGAATAGCGGGAGGATGGAAGAGACCCAGTACTTC. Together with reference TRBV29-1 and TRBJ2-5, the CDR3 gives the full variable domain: SAVISQKPSRDICQRGTSLTIQCQVDSQVTMMFWYRQQPGQSLTLIATANQGSEATYESGFVIDKFPISRPNLTFSTLTVSNMSPEDSSIYLCSVKKNSGRMEETQYFGPGTRLLVL.

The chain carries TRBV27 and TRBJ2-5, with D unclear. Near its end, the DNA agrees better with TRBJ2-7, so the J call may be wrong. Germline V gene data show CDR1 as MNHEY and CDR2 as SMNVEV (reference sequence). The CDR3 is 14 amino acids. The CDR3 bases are TGTGCCAGCAGTTTATACGAAAGCCCCTACGAGCAGTACTTC. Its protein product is CASSLYESPYEQYF.

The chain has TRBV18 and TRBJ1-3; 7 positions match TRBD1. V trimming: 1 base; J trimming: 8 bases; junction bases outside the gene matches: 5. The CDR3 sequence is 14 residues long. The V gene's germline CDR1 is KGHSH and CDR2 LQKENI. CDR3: CASSPLDRADTIYF. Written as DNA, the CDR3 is TGTGCCAGCTCACCACTTGACAGGGCTGACACCATATATTTT.

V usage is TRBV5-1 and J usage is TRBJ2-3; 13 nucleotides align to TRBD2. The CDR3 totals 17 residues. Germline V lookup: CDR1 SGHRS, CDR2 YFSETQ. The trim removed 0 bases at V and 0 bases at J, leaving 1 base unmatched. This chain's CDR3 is CASSLGLAGGSTDTQYF. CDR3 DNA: TGCGCCAGCAGCTTGGGACTAGCGGGAGGAAGCACAGATACGCAGTATTTT.

The CDR3 sequence is CASSSRGATNEKLFF. CDR3 DNA: TGTGCCAGCAGTTCGCGGGGTGCAACTAATGAAAAACTGTTTTTT. The V and J genes are TRBV28 and TRBJ1-4, with D unclear. Germline assignment: CDR1 MDHEN and CDR2 SYDVKM. V was shortened by 4 bases and J by 0 bases, with 9 bases between the two germline ends. This CDR3 contains 15 residues.

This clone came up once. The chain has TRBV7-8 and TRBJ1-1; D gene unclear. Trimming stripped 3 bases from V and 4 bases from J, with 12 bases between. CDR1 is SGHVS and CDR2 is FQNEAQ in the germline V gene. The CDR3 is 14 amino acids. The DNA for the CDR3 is TGTGCCAGCAGCTTGGGCCGCTCAGGCACTGAAGCTTTCTTT. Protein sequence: CASSLGRSGTEAFF.

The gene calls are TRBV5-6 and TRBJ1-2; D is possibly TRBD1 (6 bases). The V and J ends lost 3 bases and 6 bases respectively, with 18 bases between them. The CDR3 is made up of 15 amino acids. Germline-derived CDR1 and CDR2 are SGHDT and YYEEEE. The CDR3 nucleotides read TGTGCCAGCAGCTATGCGGGCAGGGGCAGAGATGGCTACACCTTC. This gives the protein CASSYAGRGRDGYTF. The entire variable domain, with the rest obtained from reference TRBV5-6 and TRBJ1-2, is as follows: DAGVTQSPTHLIKTRGQQVTLRCSPKSGHDTVSWYQQALGQGPQFIFQYYEEEERQRGNFPDRFSGHQFPNYSSELNVNALLLGDSALYLCASSYAGRGRDGYTFGSGTRLTVV.

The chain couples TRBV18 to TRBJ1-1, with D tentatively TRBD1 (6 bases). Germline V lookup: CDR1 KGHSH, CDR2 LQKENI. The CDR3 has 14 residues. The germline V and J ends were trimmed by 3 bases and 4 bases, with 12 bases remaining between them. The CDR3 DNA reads TGTGCCAGCTCACCGAACTCAGGGGTCACTGAAGCTTTCTTT. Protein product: CASSPNSGVTEAFF. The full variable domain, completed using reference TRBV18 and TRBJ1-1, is NAGVMQNPRHLVRRRGQEARLRCSPMKGHSHVYWYRQLPEEGLKFMVYLQKENIIDESGMPKERFSAEFPKEGPSILRIQQVVRGDSAAYFCASSPNSGVTEAFFGQGTRLTVV.

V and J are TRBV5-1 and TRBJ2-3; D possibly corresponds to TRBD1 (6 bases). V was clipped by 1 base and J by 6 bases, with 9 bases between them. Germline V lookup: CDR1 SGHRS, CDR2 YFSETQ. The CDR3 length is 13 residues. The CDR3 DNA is TGCGCCAGCAGCTTGACAGGGTTGGATACGCAGTATTTT. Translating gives CASSLTGLDTQYF.

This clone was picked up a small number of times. CDR3: CASNMGQNYGYTF. Written as DNA, the CDR3 is TGCGCCAGCAATATGGGACAGAACTATGGCTACACCTTC. The V gene is TRBV5-1, the J gene TRBJ1-2; 7 nucleotides match TRBD1. The CDR3 consists of 13 residues. Germline V gene sequence: CDR1 SGHRS, CDR2 YFSETQ. With V trimmed by 6 bases and J by 2 bases, 4 bases remained unmatched.

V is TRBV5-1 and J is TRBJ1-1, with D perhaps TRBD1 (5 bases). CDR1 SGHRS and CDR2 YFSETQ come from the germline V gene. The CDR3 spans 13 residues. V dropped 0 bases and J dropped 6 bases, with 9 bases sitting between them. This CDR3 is CASSLDGGSEAFF. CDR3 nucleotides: TGCGCCAGCAGCTTGGACGGGGGATCTGAAGCTTTCTTT.

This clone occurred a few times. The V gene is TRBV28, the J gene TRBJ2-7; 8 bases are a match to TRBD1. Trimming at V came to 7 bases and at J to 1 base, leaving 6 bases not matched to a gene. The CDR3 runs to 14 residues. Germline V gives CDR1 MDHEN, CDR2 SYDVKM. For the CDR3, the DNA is TGTGCCAGCACCGAGACAGGGGAGTCCTACGAGCAGTACTTC. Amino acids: CASTETGESYEQYF.

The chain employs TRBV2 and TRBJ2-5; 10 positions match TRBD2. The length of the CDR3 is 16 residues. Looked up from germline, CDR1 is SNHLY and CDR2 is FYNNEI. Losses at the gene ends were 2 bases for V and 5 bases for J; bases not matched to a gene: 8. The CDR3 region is CASSERGAGGRETQYF. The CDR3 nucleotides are TGTGCCAGCAGTGAAAGGGGAGCGGGGGGGCGGGAGACCCAGTACTTC.

The CDR3 loop reads CASSAKGLAGYNEQFF. In DNA form, the CDR3 reads TGTGCCAGCAGCGCGAAGGGACTAGCGGGGTACAATGAGCAGTTCTTC. The rearrangement joins TRBV9 to TRBJ2-1; 13 bases match TRBD2. Germline CDR1 reads SGDLS; CDR2 reads YYNGEE. This CDR3 is built from 16 residues. V was pared by 3 bases and J by 4 bases, with 4 bases of the junction left unmatched.

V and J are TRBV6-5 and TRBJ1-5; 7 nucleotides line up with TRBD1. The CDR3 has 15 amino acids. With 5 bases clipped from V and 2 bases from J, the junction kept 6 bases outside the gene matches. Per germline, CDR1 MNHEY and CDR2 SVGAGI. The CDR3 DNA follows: TGTGCCAGCAGTAGAACAGGGGCAGGCAATCAGCCCCAGCATTTT. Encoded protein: CASSRTGAGNQPQHF.

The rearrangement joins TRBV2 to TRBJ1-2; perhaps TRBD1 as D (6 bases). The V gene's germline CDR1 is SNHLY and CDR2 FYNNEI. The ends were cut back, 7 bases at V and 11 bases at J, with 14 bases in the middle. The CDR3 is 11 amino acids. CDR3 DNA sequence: TGTGCCAGCAACATACAGGGCGCGTACACCTTC. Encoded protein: CASNIQGAYTF.

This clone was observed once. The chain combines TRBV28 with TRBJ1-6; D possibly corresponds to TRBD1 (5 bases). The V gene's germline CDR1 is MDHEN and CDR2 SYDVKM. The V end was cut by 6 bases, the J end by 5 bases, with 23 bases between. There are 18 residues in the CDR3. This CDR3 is CASSRATAGRANNSPLHF. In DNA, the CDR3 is TGTGCCAGCAGCCGCGCAACGGCAGGGAGGGCTAATAATTCACCCCTCCACTTT.

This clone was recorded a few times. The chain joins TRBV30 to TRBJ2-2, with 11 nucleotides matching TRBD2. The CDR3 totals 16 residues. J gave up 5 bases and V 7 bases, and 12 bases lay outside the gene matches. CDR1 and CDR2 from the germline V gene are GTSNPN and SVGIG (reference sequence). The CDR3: CASRSLAGGETGELFF. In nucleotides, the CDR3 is TGTGCCTCCCGAAGTCTAGCGGGAGGAGAGACCGGGGAGCTGTTTTTT.

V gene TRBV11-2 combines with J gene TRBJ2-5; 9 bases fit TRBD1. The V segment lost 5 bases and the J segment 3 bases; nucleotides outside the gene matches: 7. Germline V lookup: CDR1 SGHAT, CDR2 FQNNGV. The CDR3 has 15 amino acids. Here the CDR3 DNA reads TGTGCCAGCAGCCCCACCGGGACAGGGAAAGAGACCCAGTACTTC. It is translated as CASSPTGTGKETQYF.

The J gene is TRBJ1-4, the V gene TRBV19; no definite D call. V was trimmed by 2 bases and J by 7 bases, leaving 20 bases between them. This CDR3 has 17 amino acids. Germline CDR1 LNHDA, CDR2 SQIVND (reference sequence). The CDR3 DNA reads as TGTGCCAGTAGTATATCGCCGTCAATAACACCAGGTGAAAAACTGTTTTTT. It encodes CASSISPSITPGEKLFF.

CDR3 coding DNA: TGTGCCAGCAGTGATCCTGGGACTCCGCCGGGCGAGCAGTACTTC. This translates into CASSDPGTPPGEQYF. The gene calls are TRBV2 and TRBJ2-7; a possible D gene is TRBD2 (6 bases). CDR1 and CDR2 (germline): SNHLY, FYNNEI. V shed 3 bases and J shed 6 bases, with 18 bases lying between them. CDR3 length: 15 amino acids. Drawing the rest from reference TRBV2 and TRBJ2-7, the complete variable domain is EPEVTQTPSHQVTQMGQEVILRCVPISNHLYFYWYRQILGQKVEFLVSFYNNEISEKSEIFDDQFSVERPDGSNFTLKIRSTKLEDSAMYFCASSDPGTPPGEQYFGPGTRLTVT.

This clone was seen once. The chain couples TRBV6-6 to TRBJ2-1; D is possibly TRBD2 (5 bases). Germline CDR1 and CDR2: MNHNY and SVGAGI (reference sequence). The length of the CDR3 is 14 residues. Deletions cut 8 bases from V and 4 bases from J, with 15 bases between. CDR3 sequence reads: CASSRGLHYNEQFF. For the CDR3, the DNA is TGTGCCAGCTCCCGGGGTCTACATTACAATGAGCAGTTCTTC.